This T cell receptor (beta chain) was sequenced for a study of cytomegalovirus exposure and HLA in healthy donors. Measured with immunoSEQ multiplex PCR; TCRdb has only the in-frame clones, and not every one. The data hold 90,000 to 150,000 clones, with around 88% observed a single time. Germline CDR1 LGHNA, CDR2 YNFKEQ. V trimming: 1 base; J trimming: 4 bases; junction bases outside the gene matches: 11. The CDR3 is made up of 18 amino acids. This clonotype was obtained from a man between 18 and 29 years old in good health and CMV-seronegative. Sequencing was performed on PBMCs. This chain uses TRBV4-2 with TRBJ2-5, with TRBD2 matching over 11 bases. The CDR3 DNA follows: TGTGCCAGCAGCCAAGCTTTTGACTCGACTAGCGGGGTAGAGACCCAGTACTTC. Amino acid sequence: CASSQAFDSTSGVETQYF.